This T cell receptor beta chain was observed in a study of blood T cell repertoires in COVID-19. The CDR3 runs 13 residues. The V and J ends lost 2 bases and 11 bases, in that order; junction bases with no gene match: 7. CDR1 and CDR2 from the germline V gene are SEHNR and FQNEAQ (reference sequence). Generated by immunoSEQ multiplex PCR, the TCRdb table keeps only in-frame clones and is missing some. This table has about 230,000 clones, approximately 88% appearing once. The gene calls are TRBV7-9 and TRBJ2-3, with 7 bases fitting TRBD1. This sequence originates from a woman aged 40 to 49 with acute COVID-19. Sequenced input: PBMCs or T cells enriched from blood (not recorded which). The CDR3 region is CASSLTGDRQQYF. CDR3 nucleotide sequence: TGTGCCAGCAGCTTAACAGGGGATCGTCAGCAGTATTTT.